These 17 T cell receptor beta chains were all obtained from the same sample, sequenced in a study of shared clonotypes between healthy human individuals. Only in-frame clones appear in the TCRdb table, and some are missing; sequencing was by immunoSEQ multiplex PCR. The table has 2.3 million or so clones, approximately 95% seen once. The sample was naive CD4+ T cells from PBMCs. The subset: CD45RA+ positively selected. These receptors all stem from a man aged 18 to 35 in good health. Some clones in this sample may be carry-over from other donors' samples.

The CDR3 reads CASSLGDREAFF. The CDR3 DNA is TGTGCCAGCAGCTTGGGGGACAGGGAAGCTTTCTTT. J is TRBJ1-1 and V is TRBV7-9; 8 nucleotides agree with TRBD1. This CDR3 has 12 amino acids. V was pared by 3 bases and J by 8 bases, with 2 bases of the junction left unmatched. The germline V gene has CDR1 SEHNR and CDR2 FQNEAQ (reference sequence).

The chain links TRBV5-5 to TRBJ2-1; the D is unclear. The CDR3 sequence is 15 residues long. Germline lookup yields CDR1 SGHKS and CDR2 YYEKEE (reference sequence). V was cut by 1 base and J by 0 bases, with 8 bases left in between. CDR3 loop: CASSLWPYSYNEQFF. CDR3 in DNA: TGTGCCAGCAGCTTGTGGCCCTACTCCTACAATGAGCAGTTCTTC.

This rearrangement joins TRBV5-8 to TRBJ2-6; D is possibly TRBD2 (5 bases). The CDR3 spans 19 residues. V lost 4 bases and J 4 bases, leaving 24 bases between the germline ends. Germline V gives CDR1 SGHTS, CDR2 YDEGEE. CDR3 DNA: TGTGCCAGCAGCCAAATATCCCGGGAACCCCTGAGAGGGGCCAACGTCCTGACTTTC. Translated, it gives CASSQISREPLRGANVLTF. Drawing the rest from reference TRBV5-8 and TRBJ2-6, the complete variable domain is EAGVTQSPTHLIKTRGQQATLRCSPISGHTSVYWYQQALGLGLQFLLWYDEGEERNRGNFPPRFSGRQFPNYSSELNVNALELEDSALYLCASSQISREPLRGANVLTFGAGSRLTVL.

The chain links TRBV6-4 to TRBJ1-2, with D maybe TRBD1 (6 bases). The CDR3 totals 16 residues. Germline CDR1 and CDR2: MRHNA and SNTAGT. V dropped 0 bases and J dropped 7 bases, with 18 bases sitting between them. The CDR3 DNA reads as TGTGCCAGCAGTGACTCGATTGGTCTGGGGGCTGGTGGCTACACCTTC. As protein: CASSDSIGLGAGGYTF.

The CDR3 DNA reads TGCGCCAGCAGCTTGGAGTTGCAGGGCCGAGCGGGCTACTACTACGAGCAGTACTTC. Translated: CASSLELQGRAGYYYEQYF. This rearrangement joins TRBV5-1 to TRBJ2-7; TRBD2 is a possible D gene (6 bases). The germline V gene has CDR1 SGHRS and CDR2 YFSETQ. Trimming cost V 0 bases and J 3 bases, with 25 bases left between them. CDR3 length: 19 amino acids.

The chain combines TRBV28 with TRBJ1-1; D gene ambiguous. This CDR3 is built from 12 residues. Germline V gene data show CDR1 as MDHEN and CDR2 as SYDVKM. Trimming shortened V by 3 bases and J by 3 bases, and 5 bases separated the two germline ends. Written as DNA, the CDR3 is TGTGCCAGCAGTTTTAGGTACACTGAAGCTTTCTTT. Its translation is CASSFRYTEAFF.

This clone was picked up one time. The V gene is TRBV6-5, the J gene TRBJ2-2, with D unclear. V lost 0 bases to trimming and J lost 6 bases, with 8 bases between them. The CDR3 is 14 residues long. Looked up from germline, CDR1 is MNHEY and CDR2 is SVGAGI. CDR3 loop: CASSYSRTAGELFF. CDR3 bases: TGTGCCAGCAGTTACTCTCGAACCGCCGGGGAGCTGTTTTTT.

This chain uses TRBV2 with TRBJ1-1; TRBD1 is a possible D gene (5 bases). In germline, CDR1 is SNHLY, CDR2 FYNNEI. The CDR3 covers 14 residues. The germline V and J ends were trimmed by 9 bases and 0 bases, with 14 bases remaining between them. The CDR3 DNA reads as TGTGCCAGTGGGGGTGGCAGGGTGAACACTGAAGCTTTCTTT. This encodes CASGGGRVNTEAFF.

This chain joins TRBV29-1 and TRBJ1-6; no reliable D call. Germline CDR1 reads SQVTM; CDR2 reads ANQGSEA. The V end lost 7 bases, the J end lost 4 bases, and 11 bases lay between the germline ends. CDR3 length equals 13 residues. The CDR3 spells CSARRDYNSPLHF. The DNA for the CDR3 is TGCAGCGCCAGACGGGATTATAATTCACCCCTCCACTTT.

V usage is TRBV6-1 and J usage is TRBJ2-7; D is unresolved. Between the trimmed V and J ends, which lost 7 bases and 4 bases, there was a span of 14 bases. The V gene's germline CDR1 is MNHNS and CDR2 SASEGT. The CDR3 loop spans 13 amino acids. The CDR3 is CASTDNTLYEQYF. DNA for the CDR3: TGTGCCAGCACCGATAACACCCTATACGAGCAGTACTTC.

The rearrangement joins TRBV6-1 to TRBJ2-7; D possibly corresponds to TRBD1 (6 bases). Per the germline V gene, CDR1 is MNHNS and CDR2 is SASEGT. V was clipped by 6 bases and J by 3 bases, with 12 bases between them. The CDR3 extends over 13 amino acids. CDR3 in amino acids: CASRGTLNYEQYF. CDR3 DNA sequence: TGTGCCAGCAGGGGGACATTAAACTACGAGCAGTACTTC.

The table lists this clone with a count of one. The V and J genes are TRBV25-1 and TRBJ1-6, with 8 bases identical to TRBD1. V was pared by 4 bases and J by 8 bases, with 10 bases of the junction left unmatched. Looked up from germline, CDR1 is MGHDK and CDR2 is SYGVNS. The CDR3 totals 16 residues. CDR3 in amino acids: CASSASGGGGDSPLHF. The CDR3 DNA reads TGTGCCAGCAGTGCTTCAGGGGGCGGAGGGGATTCACCCCTCCACTTT.

CDR3 amino acids: CASTTLAGSSYEQYF. The CDR3 nucleotides are TGCGCCAGCACCACCCTAGCGGGGAGCTCCTACGAGCAGTACTTC. J is TRBJ2-7 and V is TRBV5-1, with 9 nucleotides matching TRBD2. The CDR3 is 15 residues long. V was clipped by 6 bases and J by 0 bases; unmatched bases: 7. CDR1 SGHRS and CDR2 YFSETQ come from the germline V gene.

The CDR3 sequence is CASSLISTNEKLFF. CDR3 nucleotides: TGTGCCAGCAGCTTAATCTCAACTAATGAAAAACTGTTTTTT. The chain links TRBV7-2 to TRBJ1-4; D is ambiguous. Trimming removed 2 bases at V and 0 bases at J, with 4 bases between. This CDR3 has 14 amino acids. The germline V gene has CDR1 SGHTA and CDR2 FQGNSA.

This clone was found a few times. The gene calls are TRBV28 and TRBJ1-1; the match to TRBD1 covers 7 bases. Germline values: CDR1 MDHEN, CDR2 SYDVKM. The CDR3 is 11 residues long. V shed 3 bases, J shed 11 bases, and the junction held 3 bases outside the gene matches. CDR3 bases: TGTGCCAGCAGTTTTGACAGGGTCGCTTTCTTT. Amino acids: CASSFDRVAFF.

This clone was seen a single time. CDR3: CASSLGPPTGSEQYF. The CDR3 DNA reads as TGCGCCAGCAGCTTGGGTCCTCCCACCGGGTCCGAGCAGTACTTC. The chain joins TRBV5-1 to TRBJ2-7; D is uncertain. The CDR3 contains 15 residues. Germline V CDR1 and CDR2: SGHRS, YFSETQ. Trimming stripped 0 bases from V and 6 bases from J, with 16 bases between. Drawing the rest from reference TRBV5-1 and TRBJ2-7, the complete variable domain is KAGVTQTPRYLIKTRGQQVTLSCSPISGHRSVSWYQQTPGQGLQFLFEYFSETQRNKGNFPGRFSGRQFSNSRSEMNVSTLELGDSALYLCASSLGPPTGSEQYFGPGTRLTVT.

The V and J genes are TRBV18 and TRBJ2-5, with D possibly matching TRBD2 (6 bases). The V gene lost 3 bases and the J gene lost 3 bases, with 14 bases spanning the gap. Per the germline V gene, CDR1 is KGHSH and CDR2 is LQKENI. The CDR3 is made up of 15 amino acids. In DNA, the CDR3 is TGTGCCAGCTCACCCTCCCTCGGCGGGGAAGAGACCCAGTACTTC. Encoded protein: CASSPSLGGEETQYF.